This T cell receptor (beta chain) is from a study of shared clonotypes between healthy human individuals. Overall study context: Donors had three CD4 naive, three CD4 memory, two CD8 naive and one CD8 memory plate apiece. Findings and limits, study-wide: What naive subsets generally showed was a larger estimated richness than memory subsets showed. An expected dependence of interdonor clonotype sharing on sequencing depth was noted.

The assay was run at deep level. The protocol was immunoSEQ multiplex PCR, while the TCRdb copy is restricted to in-frame clones and leaves out a portion. The sample carries 950,000 to 1,300,000 clones, around 76% recorded once. For this clone: The target antigen is unknown.

The sequence was obtained from a young man in good health. Sequencing was done on a sample of memory CD4+ T cells sorted from blood. Regarding subset: CD45RA-negative fraction.

CDR3 sequence (DNA): TGTGCCAGCTCACTACCGACAGGAGGCCCTTCCGAAGCTTTCTTT. Its translation is CASSLPTGGPSEAFF. The genes are TRBV18 and TRBJ1-1; tentatively, D is TRBD1 (6 bases). Trimming removed 4 bases at V and 8 bases at J, with 20 bases between. Germline values: CDR1 KGHSH, CDR2 LQKENI. CDR3 size: 15 residues. The entire variable domain, with the rest obtained from reference TRBV18 and TRBJ1-1, is as follows: NAGVMQNPRHLVRRRGQEARLRCSPMKGHSHVYWYRQLPEEGLKFMVYLQKENIIDESGMPKERFSAEFPKEGPSILRIQQVVRGDSAAYFCASSLPTGGPSEAFFGQGTRLTVV.